This TCR beta chain was profiled in a study of blood T cell repertoires in COVID-19. Overall study: Researchers got acute and convalescent COVID-19 samples from the United States, Italy and Spain. T cells, B-cell-depleted T cells, or PBMCs provided the cDNA or gDNA that served as material.

Data came from immunoSEQ multiplex PCR; TCRdb stores just in-frame clones and leaves some out. The sample yields about 99,000 clones, about 79% seen once. The germline V gene encodes CDR1 MDHEN and CDR2 SYDVKM. V lost 4 bases to trimming and J lost 7 bases, with 20 bases between them. There are 16 residues in the CDR3. The sequenced material came from peripheral blood. The origin of this receptor is a woman over 75 with active or convalescent COVID-19. The chain uses TRBV28 and TRBJ2-1; D may be TRBD1 (5 bases). CDR3 amino acids: CASSSQWAGSWNEQFF. The CDR3, as DNA: TGTGCCAGCAGTTCCCAATGGGCAGGGTCTTGGAATGAGCAGTTCTTC. The full variable domain, rest sourced from reference TRBV28 and TRBJ2-1, is DVKVTQSSRYLVKRTGEKVFLECVQDMDHENMFWYRQDPGLGLRLIYFSYDVKMKEKGDIPEGYSVSREKKERFSLILESASTNQTSMYLCASSSQWAGSWNEQFFGPGTRLTVL.